The 15 T cell receptor beta chains below were found in one sample sequenced in a study of T-cell reconstitution after alpha-beta-depleted transplantation in children. Unique molecular identifiers were used in preparing the TCRbeta library. TCRdb itself ran the PCR reads through MiXCR, one entry per CDR3 protein. Of about 420,000 distinct CDR3 sequences in the sample, 9.5% to 13% were seen once. The sequences come from PBMCs from the stem cell graft donor, collected from the stem cell graft. The receptors shown here come from a human donor who donated a stem cell graft to a child with acute myeloid leukemia.

In this sample, this clonotype turned up many times. J is TRBJ2-1 and V is TRBV27; 8 bases align to TRBD2. This CDR3 is 15 amino acids long. Germline loops: CDR1 MNHEY, CDR2 SMNVEV (reference sequence). V lost 8 bases, J lost 2 bases, and 8 bases stayed unmatched. CDR3 loop: CASGPGLGTYNEQFF. In DNA form, the CDR3 reads TGTGCCAGCGGCCCGGGACTAGGGACCTACAATGAGCAGTTCTTC.

The chain couples TRBV11-1 to TRBJ2-1; 12 bases are shared with TRBD1. This CDR3 contains 18 residues. Trimming took 5 bases from V and 8 from J; bases not matched to a gene: 16. In germline, CDR1 is SGHAT, CDR2 FQDESV (reference sequence). The DNA of the CDR3 is TGTGCCAGCAGCCGCAGAAGGGACAGGGGGCGCCGAGGGGATGAGCAGTTCTTC. Amino acid sequence: CASSRRRDRGRRGDEQFF.

CDR3 sequence: CASSIKLPGANVLTF. CDR3 DNA sequence: TGTGCCAGTAGTATCAAGCTCCCTGGGGCCAACGTCCTGACTTTC. The rearrangement uses TRBV19 and TRBJ2-6; D remains unclear. The CDR3 loop spans 15 amino acids. Germline loops: CDR1 LNHDA, CDR2 SQIVND (reference sequence). The ends were cut back, 3 bases at V and 2 bases at J, with 8 bases in the middle.

Here the CDR3 DNA reads TGCGCCAGCAGCTTGGGAGGACTAGCGGGAGACGGTGGTACGCAGTATTTT. It translates to CASSLGGLAGDGGTQYF. The chain links TRBV5-1 to TRBJ2-3; 13 nucleotides agree with TRBD2. CDR3 length equals 17 residues. Germline loops: CDR1 SGHRS, CDR2 YFSETQ. The ends lost 0 bases at V and 8 bases at J; junction bases unmatched: 9.

The chain joins TRBV20-1 to TRBJ2-7, with 9 bases matching TRBD2. Germline lookup yields CDR1 DFQATT and CDR2 SNEGSKA (reference sequence). CDR3 length: 13 amino acids. V lost 2 bases and J lost 5; bases outside the gene matches: 4. The CDR3 nucleotides are TGCAGTGCTAGACTAGCGGGAACCCACGAGCAGTACTTC. This translates into CSARLAGTHEQYF.

The J gene is TRBJ2-2, the V gene TRBV6-1; maybe TRBD2 (6 bases). The ends were cut back, 3 bases at V and 6 bases at J, with 17 bases in the middle. Germline loops: CDR1 MNHNS, CDR2 SASEGT. The CDR3 has 16 amino acids. The CDR3 region has the DNA TGTGCCAGCAGTGACGGCAGGGACTTGCCGCCCGGGGAGCTGTTTTTT. Residues: CASSDGRDLPPGELFF.

On this clonotype: Sequence at one end of the junction differs from germline and may be a read error. The gene calls are TRBV3-1 and TRBJ2-5; D possibly uses TRBD1 or TRBD2 (7 bases each). From germline, CDR1 is LGHDT and CDR2 YNNKEL (reference sequence). The CDR3 is 18 amino acids. CDR3 bases: TGTACCAGCTGTGCAGGGGGGGCTGATGCGGAGGTTCGAGAGACCCAGTACTTC. Translation gives CTSCAGGADAEVRETQYF.

The CDR3 DNA follows: TGTGCCAGCACCGACAGGGTGAACACTGAAGCTTTCTTT. Residues: CASTDRVNTEAFF. The chain carries TRBV12-3 or TRBV12-4 and TRBJ1-1, with TRBD1 identical over 7 bases. The CDR3 consists of 13 residues. The V gene end was trimmed by 7 bases and the J gene end by 0 bases; junction bases not matched to a gene: 2.

The chain has TRBV20-1 and TRBJ1-5; D gene unclear. The germline gives CDR1 DFQATT, CDR2 SNEGSKA (reference sequence). Trimming removed 6 bases at V and 2 bases at J, with 20 bases between. This CDR3 is 16 amino acids long. The CDR3 region is CSASLGVPYGNQPQHF. The CDR3 DNA reads as TGCAGTGCCTCCCTTGGGGTCCCCTACGGCAATCAGCCCCAGCATTTT.

The chain employs TRBV28 and TRBJ2-1; unclear D gene. Trimming removed 8 bases at V and 6 bases at J, with 11 bases between. The CDR3 is made up of 12 amino acids. Germline CDR1 and CDR2: MDHEN and SYDVKM. CDR3 coding DNA: TGTGCCAGCGCCTCCCCAGGCAATGAGCAGTTCTTC. Translated: CASASPGNEQFF.

A few counts support this clonotype. The CDR3 loop is CASRGRGQASTDTQYF. The CDR3 DNA reads TGTGCCAGCAGGGGAAGGGGGCAAGCGAGCACAGATACGCAGTATTTT. V gene TRBV27 combines with J gene TRBJ2-3; 7 nucleotides match TRBD1. Unmatched junction bases numbered 9, after V lost 6 bases and J lost 0 bases. The CDR3 has 16 residues. Germline CDR1 and CDR2: MNHEY and SMNVEV (reference sequence).

In this sample, this clonotype turned up a few times. The CDR3 region has the DNA TGTGCCAGCAGCTTAGGAGGAGTCGGGAGGTCGGAGACCCAGTACTTC. Amino acids: CASSLGGVGRSETQYF. The chain employs TRBV7-2 and TRBJ2-5, with 7 bases identical to TRBD2. The trim removed 1 base at V and 5 bases at J, leaving 10 bases unmatched. The CDR3 totals 16 residues. Per germline, CDR1 SGHTA and CDR2 FQGNSA.

V gene TRBV19 combines with J gene TRBJ2-2, with D unclear. The germline V gene has CDR1 LNHDA and CDR2 SQIVND (reference sequence). With 8 bases removed from V and 5 bases from J, the gap between germline ends came to 12 bases. There are 13 residues in the CDR3. As DNA, the CDR3 is TGTGCCAGTCTTAGACCATATACCGGGGAGCTGTTTTTT. Amino acid sequence: CASLRPYTGELFF.

J is TRBJ2-7 and V is TRBV20-1; D is perhaps TRBD1 or TRBD2 (5 bases each). The CDR3 has 16 residues. CDR1 and CDR2 from the germline V gene are DFQATT and SNEGSKA (reference sequence). V was cut by 4 bases and J by 0 bases, with 19 bases left in between. The CDR3 is CSAIGYEGRSSYEQYF. CDR3 coding DNA: TGCAGTGCTATTGGCTATGAGGGACGGAGCTCCTACGAGCAGTACTTC.

This clonotype has more than one count but fewer than ten. The chain links TRBV5-1 to TRBJ1-1; D call uncertain. The germline V and J ends were trimmed by 3 bases and 0 bases, with 6 bases remaining between them. Germline V CDR1 and CDR2: SGHRS, YFSETQ. This CDR3 region has 13 residues. CDR3 DNA: TGCGCCAGCAGCTCACCCATGAACACTGAAGCTTTCTTT. Translating gives CASSSPMNTEAFF.